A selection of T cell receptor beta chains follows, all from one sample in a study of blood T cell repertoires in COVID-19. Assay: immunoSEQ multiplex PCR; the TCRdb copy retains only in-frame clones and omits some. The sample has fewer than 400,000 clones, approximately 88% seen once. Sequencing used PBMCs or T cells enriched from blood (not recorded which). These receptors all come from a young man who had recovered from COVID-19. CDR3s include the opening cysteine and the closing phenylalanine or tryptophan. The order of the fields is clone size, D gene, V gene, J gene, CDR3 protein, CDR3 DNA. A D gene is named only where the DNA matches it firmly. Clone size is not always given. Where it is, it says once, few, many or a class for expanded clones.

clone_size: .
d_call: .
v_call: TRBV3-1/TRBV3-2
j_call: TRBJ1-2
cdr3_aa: CASSQVGRVPYGYTF
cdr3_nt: TGTGCCAGCAGCCAAGTAGGGAGGGTCCCCTATGGCTACACCTTC

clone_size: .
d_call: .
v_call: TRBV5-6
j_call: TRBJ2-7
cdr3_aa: CASSTELYEQYF
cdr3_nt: TGTGCCAGCAGCACCGAGCTGTACGAGCAGTACTTC

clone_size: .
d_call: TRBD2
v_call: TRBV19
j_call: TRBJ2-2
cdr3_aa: CASTKGQYTSGEGGELFF
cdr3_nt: TGTGCCAGCACGAAGGGACAGTACACTAGCGGGGAGGGCGGGGAGCTGTTTTTT

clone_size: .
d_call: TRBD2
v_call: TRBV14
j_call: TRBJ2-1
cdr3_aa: CASSLFLLADSYNEQFF
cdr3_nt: TGTGCCAGCAGCCTCTTCCTACTAGCGGACTCTTACAATGAGCAGTTCTTC

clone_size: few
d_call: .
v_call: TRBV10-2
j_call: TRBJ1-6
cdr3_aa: CASSESTGSSYNSPLHF
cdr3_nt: TGCGCCAGCAGTGAGTCGACCGGGAGCTCCTATAATTCACCCCTCCACTTT

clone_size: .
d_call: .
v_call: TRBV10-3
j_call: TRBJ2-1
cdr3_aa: CAISPRGYISGAYNEQFF
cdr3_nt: TGTGCCATCAGTCCACGGGGTTACATCTCAGGGGCCTACAATGAGCAGTTCTTC

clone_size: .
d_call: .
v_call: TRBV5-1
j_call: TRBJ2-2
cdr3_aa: CASSLGLFTGELFF
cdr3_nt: TGCGCCAGCAGCTTGGGCCTATTTACCGGGGAGCTGTTTTTT

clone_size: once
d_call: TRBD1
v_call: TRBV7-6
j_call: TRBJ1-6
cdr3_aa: CASSLEDRGDSPLHF
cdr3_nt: TGTGCCAGCAGCTTAGAAGACAGGGGGGATTCACCCCTCCACTTT

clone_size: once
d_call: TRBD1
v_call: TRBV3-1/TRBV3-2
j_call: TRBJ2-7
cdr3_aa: CASSPVGTGPYEQYF
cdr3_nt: TGTGCCAGCAGCCCAGTCGGGACAGGACCCTACGAGCAGTACTTC

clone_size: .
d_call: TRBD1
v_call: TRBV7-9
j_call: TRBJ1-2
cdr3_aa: CASSRDSFYGYTF
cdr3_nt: TGTGCCAGCAGCCGGGACAGCTTTTATGGCTACACCTTC

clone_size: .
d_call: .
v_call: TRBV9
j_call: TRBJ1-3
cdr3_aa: CASSVSADTIYF
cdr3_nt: TGTGCCAGCAGCGTATCAGCGGACACCATATATTTT

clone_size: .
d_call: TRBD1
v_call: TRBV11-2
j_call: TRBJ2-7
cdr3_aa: CASRKTGRYEQYF
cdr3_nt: TGTGCCAGCAGGAAGACAGGGCGGTACGAGCAGTACTTC

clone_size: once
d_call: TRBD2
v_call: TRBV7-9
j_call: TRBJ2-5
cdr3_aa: CASSRSGGTETQYF
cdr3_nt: TGTGCCAGCAGCCGAAGCGGGGGGACAGAGACCCAGTACTTC

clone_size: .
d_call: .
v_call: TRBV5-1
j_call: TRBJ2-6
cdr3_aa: CASSLGSGSGANVLTF
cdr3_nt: TGCGCCAGCAGCTTGGGCTCGGGGTCTGGGGCCAACGTCCTGACTTTC

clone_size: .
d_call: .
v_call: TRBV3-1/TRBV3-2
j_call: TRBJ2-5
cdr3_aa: CASSQGALELTQYF
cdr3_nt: TGTGCCAGCAGCCAAGGGGCACTCGAGTTGACCCAGTACTTC

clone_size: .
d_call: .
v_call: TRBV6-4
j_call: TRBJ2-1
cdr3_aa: CASRGPGYNEQFF
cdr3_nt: TGTGCCAGCAGAGGCCCGGGCTACAATGAGCAGTTCTTC

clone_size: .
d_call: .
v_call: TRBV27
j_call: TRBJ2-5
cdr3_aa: CASSSKWGGLETQYF
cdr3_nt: TGTGCCAGCAGTTCCAAGTGGGGGGGGCTGGAGACCCAGTACTTC

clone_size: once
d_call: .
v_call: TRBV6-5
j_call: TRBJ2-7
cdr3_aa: CASSFRGTYEQYF
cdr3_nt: TGTGCCAGCAGTTTCCGGGGGACCTACGAGCAGTACTTC

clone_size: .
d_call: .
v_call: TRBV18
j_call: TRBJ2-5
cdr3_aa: CASSPPDQRETQYF
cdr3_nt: TGTGCCAGCTCACCACCGGATCAGCGAGAGACCCAGTACTTC

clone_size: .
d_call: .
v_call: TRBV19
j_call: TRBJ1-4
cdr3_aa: CASSIGPTGLNEKLFF
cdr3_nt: TGTGCCAGTAGTATAGGGCCGACAGGCCTTAATGAAAAACTGTTTTTT

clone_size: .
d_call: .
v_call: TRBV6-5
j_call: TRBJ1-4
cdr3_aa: CASSTSGGGKLFF
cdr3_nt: TGTGCCAGCTCCACGTCGGGGGGCGGAAAACTGTTTTTT

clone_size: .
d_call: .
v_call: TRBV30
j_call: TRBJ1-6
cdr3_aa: CAAEASYNSPLHF
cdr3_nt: TGTGCTGCCGAGGCCTCCTATAATTCACCCCTCCACTTT

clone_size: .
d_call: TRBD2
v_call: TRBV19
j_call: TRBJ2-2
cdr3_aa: CASSMGQRGATNTGELFF
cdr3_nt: TGTGCCAGTAGTATGGGCCAGCGGGGGGCCACGAACACCGGGGAGCTGTTTTTT

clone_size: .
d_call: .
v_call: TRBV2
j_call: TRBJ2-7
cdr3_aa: CASSQSRDYEQYF
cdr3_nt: TGTGCCAGCAGTCAATCGCGGGATTACGAGCAGTACTTC

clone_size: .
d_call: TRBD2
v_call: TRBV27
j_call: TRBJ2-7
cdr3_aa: CASSSGGVEQYF
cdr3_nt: TGTGCCAGCAGTTCTGGGGGGGTCGAGCAGTACTTC

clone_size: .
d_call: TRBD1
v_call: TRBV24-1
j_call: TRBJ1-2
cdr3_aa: CATSDPGQGRHGYTF
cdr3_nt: TGTGCCACCAGTGACCCCGGACAGGGAAGACATGGCTACACCTTC

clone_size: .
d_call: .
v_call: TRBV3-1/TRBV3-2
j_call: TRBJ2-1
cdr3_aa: CASSQDEYNEQFF
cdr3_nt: TGTGCCAGCAGCCAAGACGAGTACAATGAGCAGTTCTTC

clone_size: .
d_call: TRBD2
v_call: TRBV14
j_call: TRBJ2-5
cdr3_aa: CASSQVGLAGWTQYF
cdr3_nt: TGTGCCAGCAGCCAAGTCGGCCTAGCGGGGTGGACCCAGTACTTC

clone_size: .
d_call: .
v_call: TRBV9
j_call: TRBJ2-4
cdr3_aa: CASSVELAAGIQYF
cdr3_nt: TGTGCCAGCAGCGTAGAACTAGCCGCCGGCATTCAGTACTTC

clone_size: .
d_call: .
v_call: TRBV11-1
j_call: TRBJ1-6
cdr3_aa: CASSYGQRNSPLHF
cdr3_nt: TGTGCCAGCAGCTACGGACAGAGAAATTCACCCCTCCACTTT

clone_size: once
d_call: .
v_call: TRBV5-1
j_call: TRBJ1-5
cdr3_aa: CASSFGAADGNQPQHF
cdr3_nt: TGCGCCAGCAGCTTTGGGGCCGCTGACGGCAATCAGCCCCAGCATTTT

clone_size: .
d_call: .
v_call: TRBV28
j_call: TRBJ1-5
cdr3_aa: CASEDGGIGNQPQHF
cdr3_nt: TGTGCCAGCGAGGACGGGGGGATCGGCAATCAGCCCCAGCATTTT

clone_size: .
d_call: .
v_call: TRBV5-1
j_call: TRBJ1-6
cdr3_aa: CASSLEQSSPLHF
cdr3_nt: TGCGCCAGCAGCTTAGAACAGAGTTCACCCCTCCACTTT

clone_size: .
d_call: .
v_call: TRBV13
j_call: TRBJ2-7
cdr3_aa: CASSLGVRASYEQYF
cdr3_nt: TGTGCCAGCAGCTTAGGTGTGAGGGCCTCCTACGAGCAGTACTTC

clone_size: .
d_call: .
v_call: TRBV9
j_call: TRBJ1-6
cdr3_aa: CASSPGNNDSPLHF
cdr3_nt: TGTGCCAGCAGCCCCGGGAACAATGATTCACCCCTCCACTTT

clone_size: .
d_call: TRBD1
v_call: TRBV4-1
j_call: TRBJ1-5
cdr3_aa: CASSQDGTDYSNQPQHF
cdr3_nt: TGCGCCAGCAGCCAAGATGGGACAGACTATAGCAATCAGCCCCAGCATTTT

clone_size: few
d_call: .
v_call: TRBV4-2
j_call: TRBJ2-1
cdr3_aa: CASSQGQQRNNEQFF
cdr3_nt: TGTGCCAGCAGCCAAGGGCAACAACGAAACAATGAGCAGTTCTTC

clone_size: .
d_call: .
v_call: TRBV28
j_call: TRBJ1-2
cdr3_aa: CASSLPPQYGYTF
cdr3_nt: TGTGCCAGCAGTTTACCGCCCCAGTATGGCTACACCTTC

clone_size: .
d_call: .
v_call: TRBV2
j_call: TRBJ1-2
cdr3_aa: CASSDQSGDYGYTF
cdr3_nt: TGTGCCAGCAGTGACCAGTCGGGTGACTATGGCTACACCTTC

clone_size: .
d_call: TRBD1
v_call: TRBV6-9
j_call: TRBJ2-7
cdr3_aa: CASSVTYPGTGKTYEQYF
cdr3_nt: TGTGCCAGCAGTGTAACGTACCCCGGGACAGGGAAGACCTACGAGCAGTACTTC

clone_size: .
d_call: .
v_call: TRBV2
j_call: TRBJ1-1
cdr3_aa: CASSQTGMNTEAFF
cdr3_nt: TGTGCCAGCAGTCAGACAGGAATGAACACTGAAGCTTTCTTT

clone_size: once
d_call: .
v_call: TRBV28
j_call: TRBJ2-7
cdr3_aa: CASSFLRTAAYEQYF
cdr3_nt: TGTGCCAGCAGTTTTTTAAGGACTGCAGCCTACGAGCAGTACTTC

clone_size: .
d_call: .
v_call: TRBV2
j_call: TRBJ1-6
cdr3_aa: CATTGENNSPLHF
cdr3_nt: TGTGCCACCACGGGGGAGAATAATTCACCCCTCCACTTT

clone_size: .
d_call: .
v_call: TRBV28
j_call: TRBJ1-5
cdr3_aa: CASSSPNRDHQPQHF
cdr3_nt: TGTGCCAGCAGTTCCCCAAACAGGGACCATCAGCCCCAGCATTTT

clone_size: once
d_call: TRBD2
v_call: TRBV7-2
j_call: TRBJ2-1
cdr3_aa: CASSFSSGGNEQFF
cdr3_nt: TGTGCCAGCAGCTTCAGTAGCGGGGGGAATGAGCAGTTCTTC

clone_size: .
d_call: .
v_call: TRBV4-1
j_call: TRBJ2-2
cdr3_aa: CASSQGRFGTYTGELFF
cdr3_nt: TGCGCCAGCAGCCAAGGTCGATTCGGGACTTACACCGGGGAGCTGTTTTTT

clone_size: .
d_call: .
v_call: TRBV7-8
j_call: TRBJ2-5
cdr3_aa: CASSLAHLERVRQETQYF
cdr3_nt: TGTGCCAGCAGCTTAGCCCATCTTGAGCGGGTGCGACAAGAGACCCAGTACTTC

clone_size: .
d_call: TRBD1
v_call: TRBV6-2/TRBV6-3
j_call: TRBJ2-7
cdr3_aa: CASSWTGAYEQYF
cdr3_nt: TGTGCCAGCAGCTGGACAGGGGCCTACGAGCAGTACTTC

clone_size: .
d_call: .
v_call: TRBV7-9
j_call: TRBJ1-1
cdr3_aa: CASSLGRFNTEAFF
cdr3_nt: TGTGCCAGCAGCTTAGGGCGGTTTAACACTGAAGCTTTCTTT